One sample yielded the 25 T cell receptor beta chains listed below, sequenced in a study of sequential checkpoint blockade in melanoma. Assay: immunoSEQ multiplex PCR; the TCRdb copy retains only in-frame clones and omits some. The repertoire holds 520 or so clones, with 18% as singletons. Treatment meaning: randomized to nivolumab then ipilimumab (arm A) or the reverse (arm B). Sequenced here: tumor tissue (inferred from file names), sampled from a patient given nivolumab and ipilimumab in sequence. The receptors derive from a human donor with melanoma.

This clone was seen more than once but under ten times. The rearrangement joins TRBV28 to TRBJ1-4; unclear D gene. The CDR3 is 16 residues long. The germline V gene encodes CDR1 MDHEN and CDR2 SYDVKM. The germline V and J ends were trimmed by 0 bases and 5 bases, with 13 bases remaining between them. CDR3 coding DNA: TGTGCCAGCAGTTTATGGGGCGACCTCCTAAATGAAAAACTGTTTTTT. It is translated as CASSLWGDLLNEKLFF.

In its sample, this clone is large. V usage is TRBV9 and J usage is TRBJ1-1, with D possibly matching TRBD1 (5 bases). The CDR3 extends over 17 amino acids. Germline CDR1 SGDLS, CDR2 YYNGEE. The ends were cut back, 0 bases at V and 0 bases at J, with 15 bases in the middle. CDR3 sequence reads: CASSVGMIGGLNTEAFF. The CDR3 coding sequence is TGTGCCAGCAGCGTAGGTATGATTGGGGGGTTGAACACTGAAGCTTTCTTT.

The gene calls are TRBV18 and TRBJ2-7; D remains unclear. The germline CDR1 and CDR2 sequences are KGHSH and LQKENI. There are 16 residues in the CDR3. V lost 0 bases and J lost 1, with 13 bases in between. This chain's CDR3 is CASSPPSTFPSYEQYF. The CDR3 DNA is TGTGCCAGCTCACCACCGTCGACCTTCCCATCCTACGAGCAGTACTTC. The variable domain in full, completed from reference TRBV18 and TRBJ2-7, reads NAGVMQNPRHLVRRRGQEARLRCSPMKGHSHVYWYRQLPEEGLKFMVYLQKENIIDESGMPKERFSAEFPKEGPSILRIQQVVRGDSAAYFCASSPPSTFPSYEQYFGPGTRLTVT.

This clone has just a few counts. CDR3 sequence reads: CAISTGGLSPLHF. CDR3 DNA: TGCGCCATCTCGACAGGGGGCCTATCACCCCTCCACTTT. The rearrangement uses TRBV10-2 and TRBJ1-6, with TRBD1 matching over 10 bases. Trimming cost V 10 bases and J 10 bases; bases outside gene matches: 7. The CDR3 consists of 13 residues. In germline, CDR1 is WSHSY, CDR2 SAAADI.

This sequence joins TRBV1 and TRBJ2-1; the table's D call of TRBD1 was not tested on the DNA. TRBV1 is marked as a pseudogene. This CDR3 has 13 amino acids. CDR3 nucleotides: TGCGCCAGCAGCCCAGGACACCCCAATGAGCAGTTCTTC. This sequence encodes CASSPGHPNEQFF.

This clone was counted only a few times. The rearrangement uses TRBV6-8 and TRBJ2-5; weak D call: TRBD2 (7 bases). This CDR3 is 15 amino acids long. Per germline, CDR1 MNHGY and CDR2 SAAAGT. V was clipped by 2 bases and J by 4 bases, with 14 bases between them. The CDR3 sequence is CASSYLTGGAETQYF. In nucleotides, the CDR3 is TGTGCCAGCAGTTACCTGACTGGGGGGGCAGAGACCCAGTACTTC.

The rearrangement links TRBV30 to TRBJ1-3; D unclear. CDR3 size: 13 residues. Germline lookup yields CDR1 GTSNPN and CDR2 SVGIG (reference sequence). The V gene lost 2 bases and the J gene lost 7 bases, with 12 bases spanning the gap. DNA for the CDR3: TGTGCCTGGAGTCCGGGCTCCGGGAACACCATATATTTT. Translated, it gives CAWSPGSGNTIYF.

This clone was observed a handful of times. This chain joins TRBV11-3 and TRBJ1-5; 7 bases match TRBD1. The CDR3 sequence is 16 residues long. V trimming: 3 bases; J trimming: 1 base; junction bases outside the gene matches: 6. Per germline, CDR1 SGHNT and CDR2 YENEEA. The CDR3 bases are TGTGCCAGCAGCTTGAGACAGGGAGTAAGCAATCAGCCCCAGCATTTT. Amino acid sequence: CASSLRQGVSNQPQHF.

This clone is classed as large. This chain uses TRBV11-3 with TRBJ2-2; the match to TRBD2 covers 7 bases. Trimming cost V 5 bases and J 1 base; bases outside gene matches: 10. Germline lookup yields CDR1 SGHNT and CDR2 YENEEA. The CDR3 totals 17 residues. This CDR3 reads CASSRYGLVGNTGELFF. CDR3 bases: TGTGCCAGCAGCCGGTATGGACTAGTCGGGAACACCGGGGAGCTGTTTTTT.

The chain recombines TRBV6-8 with TRBJ1-2, with a tentative D call TRBD1 (6 bases). CDR1 and CDR2 (germline): MNHGY, SAAAGT. This CDR3 region has 15 residues. The V gene lost 6 bases and the J gene lost 5 bases, with 19 bases spanning the gap. The CDR3 DNA follows: TGTGCCAGCAGAGAGCCCTCTTCGGGACAATATGGCTACACCTTC. Translated: CASREPSSGQYGYTF.

This rearrangement joins TRBV19 to TRBJ2-7; D may be TRBD2 (5 bases). CDR3 length: 14 residues. CDR1 is LNHDA, CDR2 SQIVND, per germline (reference sequence). Trimming shortened V by 1 base and J by 3 bases, and 10 bases separated the two germline ends. The CDR3: CASSIARSGYEQYF. Here the CDR3 DNA reads TGTGCCAGTAGTATAGCGAGGAGCGGCTACGAGCAGTACTTC.

This chain uses TRBV28 with TRBJ1-1, with TRBD1 matching over 7 bases. The CDR3 consists of 12 residues. The germline gives CDR1 MDHEN, CDR2 SYDVKM. Trimming took 5 bases from V and 9 from J; bases not matched to a gene: 6. CDR3 nucleotide sequence: TGTGCCAGCAGTATCCTGACAGGGAAAGCTTTCTTT. The encoded protein is CASSILTGKAFF.

This clone has more than one count but fewer than ten. CDR3 sequence (DNA): TGTGCCAGCAGCCAGGGGGCCTCTGGAAACACCATATATTTT. Its translation: CASSQGASGNTIYF. The chain recombines TRBV28 with TRBJ1-3; 8 bases match TRBD1. Trimming removed 6 bases from V and 0 bases from J; junction bases left unmatched: 1. Germline CDR1 MDHEN, CDR2 SYDVKM. This CDR3 contains 14 residues.

This clone is medium-sized (0.01 to 0.1%). The chain carries TRBV11-3 and TRBJ2-2; 9 bases agree with TRBD1. Germline loops: CDR1 SGHNT, CDR2 YENEEA. The J segment lost 6 bases and the V segment lost 4 bases, leaving 18 bases of the junction unmatched. The CDR3 sequence is 19 residues long. CDR3 amino acids: CASSSPGDRAGPRPGELFF. The CDR3 DNA sequence: TGTGCCAGCAGCTCCCCCGGGGACAGGGCGGGACCTCGACCCGGGGAGCTGTTTTTT.

This clone turned up a few times. V gene TRBV29-1 combines with J gene TRBJ2-2; D call uncertain. The length of the CDR3 is 13 residues. Deletions cut 5 bases from V and 0 bases from J, with 7 bases between. CDR1 SQVTM and CDR2 ANQGSEA come from the germline V gene. CDR3 sequence: CSVYTANTGELFF. The CDR3, as DNA: TGCAGCGTTTACACTGCGAACACCGGGGAGCTGTTTTTT.

This rearrangement joins TRBV11-3 to TRBJ2-1; 8 nucleotides line up with TRBD2. There are 15 residues in the CDR3. Losses at the gene ends were 5 bases for V and 9 bases for J; bases not matched to a gene: 12. The germline gives CDR1 SGHNT, CDR2 YENEEA. CDR3 sequence reads: CASSPPGLGIAEQFF. The CDR3, as DNA: TGTGCCAGCAGCCCTCCGGGACTAGGTATTGCTGAGCAGTTCTTC.

In this sample, this clone is large. This sequence joins TRBV9 and TRBJ2-3; D assignment may be TRBD1 or TRBD2 (5 bases each). The germline gives CDR1 SGDLS, CDR2 YYNGEE. Trimming took 7 bases from V and 0 from J, leaving 15 bases between them. The CDR3 contains 15 residues. CDR3 sequence reads: CASSYRDVSTDTQYF. The CDR3 bases are TGTGCCAGCTCATACCGGGACGTAAGCACAGATACGCAGTATTTT. Supplemented by reference TRBV9 and TRBJ2-3, the full variable domain reads DSGVTQTPKHLITATGQRVTLRCSPRSGDLSVYWYQQSLDQGLQFLIQYYNGEERAKGNILERFSAQQFPDLHSELNLSSLELGDSALYFCASSYRDVSTDTQYFGPGTRLTVL.

This clone is termed medium-sized. Mismatch with germline at one junction end may stem from a read error. This rearrangement joins TRBV15 to TRBJ1-1; D perhaps matches TRBD1 (6 bases). Germline assignment: CDR1 LNHNV and CDR2 YYDKDF (reference sequence). This CDR3 spans 15 amino acids. CDR3 sequence: CASSFYQGSNTEAFF. The CDR3 DNA sequence: TGTGCCAGCAGCTTTTACCAGGGGTCGAACACTGAAGCTTTCTTT.

In its sample, this clone is hyperexpanded. The V and J genes are TRBV9 and TRBJ2-7, with TRBD1 as a possible D gene (5 bases). CDR1 is SGDLS, CDR2 YYNGEE, per germline. Trimming took off 0 bases at V and 4 bases at J, with 11 bases between the two ends. The CDR3 is 14 residues long. DNA of the CDR3: TGTGCCAGCAGCGTAGCTGGGGCTGGGTACGAGCAGTACTTC. This translates into CASSVAGAGYEQYF. Together with reference TRBV9 and TRBJ2-7, the CDR3 gives the full variable domain: DSGVTQTPKHLITATGQRVTLRCSPRSGDLSVYWYQQSLDQGLQFLIQYYNGEERAKGNILERFSAQQFPDLHSELNLSSLELGDSALYFCASSVAGAGYEQYFGPGTRLTVT.

By share of the sample, this clone is hyperexpanded (1% or more). J is TRBJ1-1 and V is TRBV9; D gene unclear. The CDR3 extends over 14 amino acids. Germline V gene sequence: CDR1 SGDLS, CDR2 YYNGEE. V shed 0 bases and J shed 1 base, with 7 bases lying between them. In DNA form, the CDR3 reads TGTGCCAGCAGCGTAGCGCCCGGGAACACTGAAGCTTTCTTT. Translating it yields CASSVAPGNTEAFF.

The chain recombines TRBV19 with TRBJ1-5; D remains ambiguous. Trimming stripped 9 bases from V and 5 bases from J, with 11 bases between. Per the germline V gene, CDR1 is LNHDA and CDR2 is SQIVND (reference sequence). The CDR3 loop spans 12 amino acids. CDR3 sequence (DNA): TGTGCCAGCCACAACGCCCATCAGCCCCAGCATTTT. Encoded protein: CASHNAHQPQHF.

V is TRBV9 and J is TRBJ2-7; a weak D match, TRBD2 (6 bases). This CDR3 region has 15 residues. Germline lookup yields CDR1 SGDLS and CDR2 YYNGEE. The ends were cut back, 3 bases at V and 5 bases at J, with 18 bases in the middle. The CDR3, as DNA: TGTGCCAGCAGCGATATCGGAGGGCCGGTCCACGAGCAGTACTTC. Protein product: CASSDIGGPVHEQYF.

The chain carries TRBV29-1 and TRBJ2-7; 13 positions match TRBD2. The CDR3 is 16 amino acids. V lost 7 bases to trimming and J lost 3 bases; unmatched junction nucleotides: 12. Germline CDR1 SQVTM, CDR2 ANQGSEA. CDR3 coding DNA: TGCAGCGCCTCCGGGACTAGCGGGAACCCCAGCTACGAGCAGTACTTC. It codes for CSASGTSGNPSYEQYF.

In its sample, this clone is large. The identical CDR3 is also encoded by other nucleotide sequences in the sample. V gene TRBV11-3 combines with J gene TRBJ2-2, with unresolved D. The CDR3 sequence is 15 residues long. Germline CDR1 reads SGHNT; CDR2 reads YENEEA. The V and J ends lost 4 bases and 1 base respectively, with 10 bases between them. DNA of the CDR3: TGTGCCAGCAGCTCCACCCCCCTGAACACCGGGGAGCTGTTTTTT. Its protein product is CASSSTPLNTGELFF. Full variable domain (missing parts from reference TRBV11-3 and TRBJ2-2): EAGVVQSPRYKIIEKKQPVAFWCNPISGHNTLYWYLQNLGQGPELLIRYENEEAVDDSQLPKDRFSAERLKGVDSTLKIQPAELGDSAVYLCASSSTPLNTGELFFGEGSRLTVL.

The rearrangement links TRBV18 to TRBJ1-1; D might be TRBD1 (5 bases). The V gene's germline CDR1 is KGHSH and CDR2 LQKENI. Trimming shortened V by 7 bases and J by 1 base, and 10 bases separated the two germline ends. This CDR3 contains 13 residues. CDR3 DNA: TGTGCCAGCTTCACCGGGGCGAACACTGAAGCTTTCTTT. Translation gives CASFTGANTEAFF.